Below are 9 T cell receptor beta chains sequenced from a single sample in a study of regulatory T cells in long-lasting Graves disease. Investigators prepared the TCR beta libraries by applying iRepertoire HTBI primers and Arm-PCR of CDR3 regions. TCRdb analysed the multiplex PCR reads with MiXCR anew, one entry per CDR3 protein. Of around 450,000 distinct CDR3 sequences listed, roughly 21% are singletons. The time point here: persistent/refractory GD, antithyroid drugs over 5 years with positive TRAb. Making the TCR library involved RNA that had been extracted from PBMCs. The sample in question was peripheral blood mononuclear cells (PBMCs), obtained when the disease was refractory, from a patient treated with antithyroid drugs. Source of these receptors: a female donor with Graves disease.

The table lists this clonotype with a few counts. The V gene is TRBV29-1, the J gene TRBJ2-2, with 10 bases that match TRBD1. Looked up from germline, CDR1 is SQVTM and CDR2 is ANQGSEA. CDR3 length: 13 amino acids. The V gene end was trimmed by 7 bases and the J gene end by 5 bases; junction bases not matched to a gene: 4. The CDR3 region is CSAGTGVTGELFF. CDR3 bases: TGCAGCGCCGGGACAGGGGTAACCGGGGAGCTGTTTTTT.

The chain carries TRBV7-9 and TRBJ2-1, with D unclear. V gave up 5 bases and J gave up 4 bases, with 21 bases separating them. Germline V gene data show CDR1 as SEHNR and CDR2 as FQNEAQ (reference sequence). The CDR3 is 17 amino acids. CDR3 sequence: CASSLKWDLLTYNEQFF. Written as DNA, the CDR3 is TGTGCCAGCAGCCTCAAATGGGATCTCCTAACGTACAATGAGCAGTTCTTC. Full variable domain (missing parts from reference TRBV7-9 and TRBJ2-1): DTGVSQNPRHKITKRGQNVTFRCDPISEHNRLYWYRQTLGQGPEFLTYFQNEAQLEKSRLLSDRFSAERPKGSFSTLEIQRTEQGDSAMYLCASSLKWDLLTYNEQFFGPGTRLTVL.

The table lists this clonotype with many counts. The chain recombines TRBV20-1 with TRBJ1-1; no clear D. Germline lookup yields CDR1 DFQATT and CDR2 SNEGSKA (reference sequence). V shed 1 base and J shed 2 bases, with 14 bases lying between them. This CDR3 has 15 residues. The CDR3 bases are TGCAGTGCTAGAGTCCCTTGGAGTCGAAACACTGAAGCTTTCTTT. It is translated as CSARVPWSRNTEAFF.

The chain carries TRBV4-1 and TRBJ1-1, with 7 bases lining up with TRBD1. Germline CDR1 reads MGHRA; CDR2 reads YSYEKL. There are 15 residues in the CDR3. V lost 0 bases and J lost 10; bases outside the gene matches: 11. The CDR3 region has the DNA TGCGCCAGCAGCCAAGAAGGGACAGCAAACCTGGGAGCTTTCTTT. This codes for CASSQEGTANLGAFF.

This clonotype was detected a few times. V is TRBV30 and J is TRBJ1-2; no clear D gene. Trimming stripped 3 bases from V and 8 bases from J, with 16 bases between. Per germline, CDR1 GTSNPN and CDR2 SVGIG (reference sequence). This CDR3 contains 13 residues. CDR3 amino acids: CAWSSSGLYGYTF. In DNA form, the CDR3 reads TGTGCCTGGAGCTCTTCAGGTTTATACGGCTACACCTTC.

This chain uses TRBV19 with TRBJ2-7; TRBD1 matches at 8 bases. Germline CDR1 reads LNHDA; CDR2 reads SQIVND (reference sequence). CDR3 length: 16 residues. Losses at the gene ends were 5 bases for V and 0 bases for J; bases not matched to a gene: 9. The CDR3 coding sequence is TGTGCCAGTAGTTCTGGGGACAGGACCAGCTCCTACGAGCAGTACTTC. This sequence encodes CASSSGDRTSSYEQYF. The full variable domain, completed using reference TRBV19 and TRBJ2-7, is DGGITQSPKYLFRKEGQNVTLSCEQNLNHDAMYWYRQDPGQGLRLIYYSQIVNDFQKGDIAEGYSVSREKKESFPLTVTSAQKNPTAFYLCASSSGDRTSSYEQYFGPGTRLTVT.

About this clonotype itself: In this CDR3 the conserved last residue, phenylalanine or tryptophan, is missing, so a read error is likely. This CDR3 is CASSLLAGELFL. CDR3 sequence (DNA): TGTGCCAGCAGTCTCCTAGCCGGGGAGCTGTTTCTT. This chain connects TRBV12-3 or TRBV12-4 to TRBJ2-2, with D hard to call. V lost 5 bases, J lost 6 bases, and 7 bases lay in between. The CDR3 loop spans 12 amino acids.

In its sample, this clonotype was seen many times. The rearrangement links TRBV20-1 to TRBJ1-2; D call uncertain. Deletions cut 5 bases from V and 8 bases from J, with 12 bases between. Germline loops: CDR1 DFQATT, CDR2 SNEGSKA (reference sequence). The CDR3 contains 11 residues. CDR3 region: CSAPLLLGYTF. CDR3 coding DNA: TGCAGTGCTCCCCTCCTATTGGGCTACACCTTC.

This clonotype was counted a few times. CDR3 nucleotides: TGTGCCAGCAGCTTAGTCGGGGCGGCTCAGCCCCAGCATTTT. The encoded protein is CASSLVGAAQPQHF. The V and J genes are TRBV7-8 and TRBJ1-5, with D perhaps TRBD1 (5 bases). This CDR3 comprises 14 residues. The V end lost 1 base, the J end lost 6 bases, and 10 bases lay between the germline ends. The germline CDR1 and CDR2 sequences are SGHVS and FQNEAQ.